The entry below gives a single TCR beta chain sequence along with its context. No antigen is known for it. The data are from a study of T cell responses to AZD1222 COVID-19 vaccine. Produced via immunoSEQ multiplex PCR; TCRdb's table is partial and in-frame only. The data contain some 100,000 clones, 90% of them seen just once; the ten biggest clones take up about 1.5%. Germline values: CDR1 SNHLY, CDR2 FYNNEI. The ends lost 7 bases at V and 2 bases at J; junction bases unmatched: 1. The CDR3 loop spans 14 amino acids. Study-level points and caveats: A reported finding is that nearly half of spike-specific TCRs target unmutated variant regions.

This chain joins TRBV2 and TRBJ1-6, with TRBD1 matching 8 bases. The sequencing used peripheral blood, collected on day 0 of AZD1222 vaccination. This receptor was identified in an adult in good health. CDR3 coding DNA: TGTGCCAGCAAGGACAGGGCCTATAATTCACCCCTCCACTTT. It codes for CASKDRAYNSPLHF.